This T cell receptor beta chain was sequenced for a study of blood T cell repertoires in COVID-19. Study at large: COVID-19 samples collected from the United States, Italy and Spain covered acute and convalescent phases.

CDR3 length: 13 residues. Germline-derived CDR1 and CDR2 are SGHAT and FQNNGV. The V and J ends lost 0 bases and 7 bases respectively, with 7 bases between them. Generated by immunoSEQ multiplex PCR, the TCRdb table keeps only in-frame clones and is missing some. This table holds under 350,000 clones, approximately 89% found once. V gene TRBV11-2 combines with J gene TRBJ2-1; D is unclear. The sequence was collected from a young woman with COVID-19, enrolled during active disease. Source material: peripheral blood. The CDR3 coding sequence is TGTGCCAGCAGCTTAGATCTCCGGAATGAGCAGTTCTTC. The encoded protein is CASSLDLRNEQFF.